Presented here are 16 T cell receptor beta chains from one specimen sequenced in a study of blood T cell repertoires in COVID-19 (dated by TCRdb to about 2020). Library preparation used the immunoSEQ multiplex PCR assay. The clones in this table, taken by TCRdb from immuneACCESS, are in-frame only. Not every clone is retained; where verified, under half of the shortfall comes from an unresolved V gene, and the cause of the rest is unknown. Within this sample are 240,000 or so clones, with roughly 87% of them counted one time only. The ten top clones hold 6% to 9% of the sample. The source material was peripheral blood. The receptors were sampled from a man aged 55 to 69 who had recovered from COVID-19.

The rearrangement links TRBV21-1 to TRBJ1-4; TRBD1, the D gene given by the table, was not confirmed from the DNA. TRBV21-1 is classified as a pseudogene. The CDR3 is 16 amino acids. The CDR3 DNA follows: TGTGCCAGCAGCAGACAAGAGGGAAGGGGGCGCGAAAAACTGTTTTTT. This gives the protein CASSRQEGRGREKLFF.

V usage is TRBV28 and J usage is TRBJ2-7; D is possibly TRBD1 (6 bases). CDR3 length: 14 amino acids. V shed 7 bases and J shed 2 bases, with 15 bases lying between them. CDR1 MDHEN and CDR2 SYDVKM come from the germline V gene. The CDR3 DNA follows: TGTGCCAGCAACAACCCGGCAGGGGCCTACGAGCAGTACTTC. Protein product: CASNNPAGAYEQYF.

A single count supports this clone. A much larger clone is a single base away; this may be a read error. Distinct nucleotide sequences in the sample also encode this CDR3. The chain recombines TRBV7-9 with TRBJ1-6, with 9 positions matching TRBD1. The CDR3 consists of 14 residues. V shed 1 base, J shed 8 bases, and the junction held 0 bases outside the gene matches. Germline assignment: CDR1 SEHNR and CDR2 FQNEAQ (reference sequence). CDR3 sequence (DNA): TGTGCCAGCAGCTTAGGGACAGGGGATTCACCCCTCCACTTT. Its translation is CASSLGTGDSPLHF.

The V and J genes are TRBV5-1 and TRBJ2-2; weak D call: TRBD1 (6 bases). Germline CDR1 SGHRS, CDR2 YFSETQ. Trimming shortened V by 6 bases and J by 6 bases, and 21 bases separated the two germline ends. This CDR3 spans 16 amino acids. The chain's CDR3 is CASTFGRSRGAGELFF. The CDR3 DNA sequence: TGCGCCAGCACCTTCGGACGAAGCAGGGGAGCCGGGGAGCTGTTTTTT.

The rearrangement links TRBV15 to TRBJ1-5, with unresolved D. CDR1 and CDR2 (germline): LNHNV, YYDKDF (reference sequence). Trimming took off 1 base at V and 7 bases at J, with 11 bases between the two ends. CDR3 length: 14 amino acids. CDR3 sequence reads: CATSRVLQSQPQHF. In nucleotides, the CDR3 is TGTGCCACCAGCAGAGTTCTCCAGTCCCAGCCCCAGCATTTT.

The sample holds a few counts of this clone. This chain uses TRBV24-1 with TRBJ1-6, with TRBD1 matching 7 bases. This CDR3 has 16 amino acids. In germline, CDR1 is KGHDR, CDR2 SFDVKD. With 0 bases clipped from V and 8 bases from J, the junction kept 6 bases outside the gene matches. For the CDR3, the DNA is TGTGCCACCAGTGATTTGCCTACAGGGGTTGATTCACCCCTCCACTTT. This gives the protein CATSDLPTGVDSPLHF.

This clone was counted once. V gene TRBV5-1 combines with J gene TRBJ2-3; D is perhaps TRBD1 (6 bases). CDR3 size: 16 residues. Trimming took 0 bases from V and 3 from J, leaving 14 bases between them. Germline loops: CDR1 SGHRS, CDR2 YFSETQ. CDR3 DNA sequence: TGCGCCAGCAGCTTGGGGCAGGGGATCGTGACAGATACGCAGTATTTT. This encodes CASSLGQGIVTDTQYF.

The chain carries TRBV21-1 and TRBJ2-5; the D call TRBD2 from the table was never checked on the DNA. TRBV21-1 is listed as a pseudogene. This CDR3 spans 16 amino acids. DNA for the CDR3: TGTGCCAGCAGCAAAGTTGTCCTTACTTCTCAAGAGACCCAGTACTTC. It codes for CASSKVVLTSQETQYF.

V usage is TRBV19 and J usage is TRBJ2-7; 7 nucleotides align to TRBD2. The V gene end was trimmed by 3 bases and the J gene end by 3 bases; junction bases not matched to a gene: 5. CDR1 is LNHDA, CDR2 SQIVND, per germline (reference sequence). This CDR3 contains 14 residues. As DNA, the CDR3 is TGTGCCAGTAGTATGGGAGGGGTTCTCTACGAGCAGTACTTC. Its protein is CASSMGGVLYEQYF.

The chain is built from TRBV5-5 and TRBJ1-2; D perhaps matches TRBD1 (6 bases). V lost 4 bases, J lost 2 bases, and 15 bases lay in between. CDR3 length: 15 residues. Per the germline V gene, CDR1 is SGHKS and CDR2 is YYEKEE (reference sequence). In nucleotides, the CDR3 is TGTGCCAGCAGCGGACAGTCCGCCGCGAACTATGGCTACACCTTC. Encoded protein: CASSGQSAANYGYTF.

This clone is a singleton in its sample. The chain uses TRBV5-1 and TRBJ1-2, with 8 bases matching TRBD1. Germline V gene sequence: CDR1 SGHRS, CDR2 YFSETQ. The CDR3 has 15 residues. The V gene end was trimmed by 0 bases and the J gene end by 4 bases; junction bases not matched to a gene: 5. The CDR3 region has the DNA TGCGCCAGCAGCTTGGCCGACAGGGGAAGCTATGGCTACACCTTC. Amino acids: CASSLADRGSYGYTF.

The chain recombines TRBV28 with TRBJ1-4; 7 nucleotides match TRBD1. Germline CDR1 MDHEN, CDR2 SYDVKM. There are 19 residues in the CDR3. V lost 6 bases to trimming and J lost 10 bases; unmatched junction nucleotides: 26. CDR3 sequence (DNA): TGTGCCAGCAGAGGAACGCGGGACAGCGTTACCGCTTTAGTAGGAAAACTGTTTTTT. Its translation is CASRGTRDSVTALVGKLFF.

The chain employs TRBV19 and TRBJ1-2, with TRBD1 matching over 9 bases. The ends lost 5 bases at V and 4 bases at J; junction bases unmatched: 11. This CDR3 is built from 16 residues. Germline loops: CDR1 LNHDA, CDR2 SQIVND (reference sequence). The CDR3 sequence is CASSPTSGTGTYGYTF. CDR3 DNA: TGTGCCAGTAGTCCGACCTCCGGGACAGGGACCTATGGCTACACCTTC.

The chain uses TRBV5-1 and TRBJ1-3; 7 bases agree with TRBD1. V trimming: 0 bases; J trimming: 2 bases; junction bases outside the gene matches: 5. Germline values: CDR1 SGHRS, CDR2 YFSETQ. The CDR3 totals 16 residues. DNA of the CDR3: TGCGCCAGCAGCTTGGGCGGCACAGGGGCTGGAAACACCATATATTTT. It is translated as CASSLGGTGAGNTIYF.

This rearrangement joins TRBV6-5 to TRBJ2-5; D may be TRBD2 (6 bases). Trimming removed 6 bases at V and 4 bases at J, with 12 bases between. CDR1 and CDR2 from the germline V gene are MNHEY and SVGAGI. The length of the CDR3 is 13 residues. The CDR3 here is CASRMGLTETQYF. For the CDR3, the DNA is TGTGCCAGCAGAATGGGACTGACAGAGACCCAGTACTTC.

The chain carries TRBV4-2 and TRBJ2-2; tentatively, D is TRBD1 (5 bases). The CDR3 extends over 14 amino acids. Trimming pared 5 bases from V and 6 bases from J, leaving 13 bases between. Germline V gives CDR1 LGHNA, CDR2 YNFKEQ. The CDR3 DNA follows: TGTGCCAGCAGCTTCCAGGGTCCCCCCGGGGAGCTGTTTTTT. This codes for CASSFQGPPGELFF.